This T cell receptor (beta chain) was documented in a study of human T cells and chemical hapten exposure. Study-wide context: Throughout a study of 20 to 30 weeks, patients underwent weekly scalp administration of diphenylcyclopropenone doses. Per-sample TCR yield variability stemmed mainly from small pooled library volume differences.

This clonotype was seen ten or more times. Its specificity is unknown. Indicated time point: patch test 1, 2 weeks after DPC sensitization. This sample's treatment: therapeutic diphenylcyclopropenone sensitization with weekly scalp DPC. The V and J ends lost 0 bases and 2 bases, in that order; junction bases with no gene match: 7. The germline gives CDR1 SGHRS, CDR2 YFSETQ. The CDR3 runs to 16 residues. General study findings and limits: Controls formed significantly fewer large CDR3 similarity clusters than expanded TCRs did.

TCRdb reanalysed the RACE reads using MiXCR and keeps one entry per CDR3 protein. The sample includes 300,000 to 350,000 distinct CDR3 sequences, around 7% seen only once; the top ten take about 8%. The chain is built from TRBV5-1 and TRBJ2-7; 8 nucleotides agree with TRBD1. The clonotype comes from a woman aged 18-29 years with alopecia areata. Some clones in this sample may be carry-over from other donors' samples. This sample comprised whole blood, obtained in connection with sensitization to the hapten diphenylcyclopropenone (DPC). CDR3 amino acids: CASSLVAGTGAYEQYF. In DNA form, the CDR3 reads TGCGCCAGCAGCTTGGTCGCAGGGACAGGAGCCTACGAGCAGTACTTC.